The 13 T cell receptor beta chains given below trace back to one sample, sequenced in a study of Ad26.COV2.S vaccination and SARS-CoV-2 variants (dated by TCRdb to about 2021). The treatment or condition label, read with the paper, signifies: around 19 received Ad26.COV2.S at low or high dose, single or two shots; 5 received placebo; per-sample allocation not given. Repertoires of vaccine and placebo recipients were sequenced from samples collected on day 63 after the first injection. The library was prepared using the immunoSEQ multiplex PCR assay. TCRdb took over this immuneACCESS table, retaining in-frame rearrangements with V and J assigned. Such tables are incomplete; in checked studies, under half of the missing clones stem from an unresolved V gene, and the remainder is unexplained. A total of roughly 500,000 clones appear in this sample, 70% to 90% of them only once. The ten most abundant clones make up around 13% of the sample.

Sequencing was performed on peripheral blood, taken in a trial of Ad26.COV2.S vaccine versus placebo. The receptors originated from a person aged 18-60 years who received the Ad26.COV2.S COVID-19 vaccine or a placebo.

J is TRBJ1-2 and V is TRBV28, with a tentative D call TRBD1 (5 bases). The germline CDR1 and CDR2 sequences are MDHEN and SYDVKM. CDR3 length: 13 amino acids. V was clipped by 8 bases and J by 5 bases, with 15 bases between them. CDR3 in DNA: TGTGCCAGCGAGGTTACAGGCGGATATGGCTACACCTTC. Residues: CASEVTGGYGYTF.

The CDR3 loop reads CASSGQLGPGNTIYF. The DNA for the CDR3 is TGTGCCAGCAGCGGTCAACTGGGGCCTGGAAACACCATATATTTT. The rearrangement links TRBV4-2 to TRBJ1-3; TRBD1 might be the D (5 bases). The V end was cut by 5 bases, the J end by 2 bases, with 13 bases between. The CDR3 runs to 15 residues. Germline V gene sequence: CDR1 LGHNA, CDR2 YNFKEQ.

The chain employs TRBV6-6 and TRBJ2-5; weak D call: TRBD2 (6 bases). Germline lookup yields CDR1 MNHNY and CDR2 SVGAGI (reference sequence). Trimming left V 0 bases short and J 5 bases short, with 13 bases between. CDR3 length: 15 residues. The CDR3 sequence is CASSYSPGAGETQYF. The CDR3 coding sequence is TGTGCCAGCAGTTACTCCCCCGGGGCGGGGGAGACCCAGTACTTC.

This clone came up once. The chain has TRBV18 and TRBJ1-2; 11 bases agree with TRBD1. The germline CDR1 and CDR2 sequences are KGHSH and LQKENI. The CDR3 totals 12 residues. V dropped 2 bases and J dropped 12; count of bases not matched to a gene: 2. CDR3 in DNA: TGTGCCAGCTCACCAGGACAGGGGGCTCACACCTTC. Amino acids: CASSPGQGAHTF.

Comment on this clone: Germline is not matched at one junction end, which may reflect a read error. The chain carries TRBV28 and TRBJ2-7; TRBD2 aligns across 11 bases. Germline CDR1 MDHEN, CDR2 SYDVKM. This CDR3 comprises 11 residues. Here the CDR3 reads CASSLLGLADF. CDR3 DNA: TGTGCCAGCAGTCTCCTGGGACTAGCGGACTTC.

The chain recombines TRBV6-6 with TRBJ2-1, with D possibly being TRBD2 (5 bases). V was trimmed by 4 bases and J by 10 bases, leaving 20 bases between them. The CDR3 is 15 residues long. Germline V gives CDR1 MNHNY, CDR2 SVGAGI (reference sequence). CDR3 amino acids: CASSLEALAASEQFF. The CDR3 nucleotides are TGTGCCAGCAGTTTGGAGGCCTTGGCAGCAAGCGAGCAGTTCTTC.

V usage is TRBV15 and J usage is TRBJ1-6, with 10 bases aligning to TRBD1. J gave up 9 bases and V 5 bases, and 13 bases lay outside the gene matches. The CDR3 covers 17 residues. Germline V gene lookup returns CDR1 LNHNV and CDR2 YYDKDF (reference sequence). The CDR3 spells CATSGKPRDRGFSPLHF. The CDR3 DNA reads as TGTGCCACCAGCGGTAAACCCCGGGACAGGGGATTTTCACCCCTCCACTTT.

The sample holds one count of this clone. The CDR3 nucleotides read TGCAGCGTGGATACCGGGACAGGGGCGAGATTAGTC. Protein sequence: CSVDTGTGARLV. This chain uses TRBV29-1 with TRBJ2-7; 10 nucleotides align to TRBD1. The CDR3 covers 12 residues. CDR1 and CDR2 (germline): SQVTM, ANQGSEA.

This clone was seen just once. The chain employs TRBV28 and TRBJ1-1, with unresolved D. Germline assignment: CDR1 MDHEN and CDR2 SYDVKM. CDR3 size: 15 residues. V gave up 6 bases and J gave up 3 bases, with 17 bases separating them. Here the CDR3 DNA reads TGTGCCAGCAGGAGGGATAACAGCATGCACACTGAAGCTTTCTTT. This translates into CASRRDNSMHTEAFF. Complete variable domain (other parts from reference TRBV28 and TRBJ1-1): DVKVTQSSRYLVKRTGEKVFLECVQDMDHENMFWYRQDPGLGLRLIYFSYDVKMKEKGDIPEGYSVSREKKERFSLILESASTNQTSMYLCASRRDNSMHTEAFFGQGTRLTVV.

The J gene is TRBJ2-7, the V gene TRBV2, with TRBD1 matching over 7 bases. Germline V gene data show CDR1 as SNHLY and CDR2 as FYNNEI. This CDR3 is built from 16 residues. V dropped 6 bases and J dropped 3; count of bases not matched to a gene: 14. CDR3 nucleotides: TGTGCCAGCAGCGGTTATCTAGGACAGGTTCACTACGAGCAGTACTTC. Encoded protein: CASSGYLGQVHYEQYF.

V gene TRBV4-3 combines with J gene TRBJ2-5, with 7 bases identical to TRBD1. Germline V lookup: CDR1 LGHNA, CDR2 YSLEER. The CDR3 spans 11 residues. J gave up 6 bases and V 6 bases, and 1 base lay outside the gene matches. DNA of the CDR3: TGCGCCAGCAGTAGGGGGCAGACCCAGTACTTC. Translation gives CASSRGQTQYF.

This clone was picked up one time. The chain joins TRBV2 to TRBJ2-3, with 10 positions matching TRBD2. The CDR3 is made up of 16 amino acids. V lost 3 bases and J lost 5; bases outside the gene matches: 8. Germline V lookup: CDR1 SNHLY, CDR2 FYNNEI. CDR3 in amino acids: CASSEGAGGLGDTQYF. The CDR3 DNA reads TGTGCCAGCAGTGAGGGAGCGGGAGGGCTTGGAGATACGCAGTATTTT. The whole variable domain, remainder taken from reference TRBV2 and TRBJ2-3, is EPEVTQTPSHQVTQMGQEVILRCVPISNHLYFYWYRQILGQKVEFLVSFYNNEISEKSEIFDDQFSVERPDGSNFTLKIRSTKLEDSAMYFCASSEGAGGLGDTQYFGPGTRLTVL.

The chain recombines TRBV28 with TRBJ2-7, with 11 bases fitting TRBD1. The CDR3 runs to 15 residues. Germline values: CDR1 MDHEN, CDR2 SYDVKM. V shed 6 bases, J shed 2 bases, and the junction held 6 bases outside the gene matches. The CDR3 reads CASSLRTGGTYEQYF. The CDR3 DNA is TGTGCCAGCAGCCTTCGGACAGGGGGCACCTACGAGCAGTACTTC.